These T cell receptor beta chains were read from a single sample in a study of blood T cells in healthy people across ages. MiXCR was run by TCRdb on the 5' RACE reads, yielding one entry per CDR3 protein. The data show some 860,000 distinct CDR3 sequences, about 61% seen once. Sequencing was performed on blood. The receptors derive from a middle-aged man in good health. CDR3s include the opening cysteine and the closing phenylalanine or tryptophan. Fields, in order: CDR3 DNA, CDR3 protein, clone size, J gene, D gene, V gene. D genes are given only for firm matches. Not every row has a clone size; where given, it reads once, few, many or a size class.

TGTGCCAGCAGCCAATGTGTCAGGGGGCGGAACACTGAAGCTTTCTTT,CASSQCVRGRNTEAFF,NA,TRBJ1-1,TRBD1,TRBV4-2
TGTGCCAGCAGCGCACCCAGCGGGACAAGGCTTAGTTACGAGCAGTACTTC,CASSAPSGTRLSYEQYF,NA,TRBJ2-7,NA,TRBV7-9
TGCAGTGCTACTAGCGGGAGGGCCTACAATGAGCAGTTCTTC,CSATSGRAYNEQFF,NA,TRBJ2-1,TRBD2,TRBV20-1
TGTGCCAGCAGTGCAAGTTACACTGAAGCTTTCTTT,CASSASYTEAFF,NA,TRBJ1-1,NA,TRBV7-2
TGTGCCAGCAGTTTATCTACGGGAAAAGCGGGCTATAGCACAGATACGCAGTATTTT,CASSLSTGKAGYSTDTQYF,NA,TRBJ2-3,NA,TRBV27
TGTGCCAGCAGACTCGCATCGGGGGCGGGCGGGGAGACCCAGTACTTC,CASRLASGAGGETQYF,NA,TRBJ2-5,NA,TRBV7-2
TGCAGTGCTAGACGTGGGGGGAATGAAGCTTTCTTT,CSARRGGNEAFF,few,TRBJ1-1,NA,TRBV20-1
TGTGCCAGCAGCTCACGGGACAGGATGAAATCCTACGAGCAGTACTTC,CASSSRDRMKSYEQYF,NA,TRBJ2-7,TRBD1,TRBV13
TGTGCCAGCAGTTTAATCTTGGGGCAAGGCATTCAGTACTTC,CASSLILGQGIQYF,NA,TRBJ2-4,NA,TRBV28
TGTGCCAGCTCTACTAGCGGCTCCTACGAGCAGTACTTC,CASSTSGSYEQYF,many,TRBJ2-7,TRBD2,TRBV27
TGTGCCACCAGTGATTTAATCCAGGCGAACACCGGGGAGCTGTTTTTT,CATSDLIQANTGELFF,NA,TRBJ2-2,NA,TRBV24-1
TGTGCCAGCAGTTTACTTGCTAGCGGGGGACTCTACAATGAGCAGTACTTC,CASSLLASGGLYNEQYF,NA,TRBJ2-7,TRBD2,TRBV12-3/TRBV12-4
TGTGCCAGCAGCGTAGGTCCGAACCCCGGGACAGATGAGCAGTACTTC,CASSVGPNPGTDEQYF,NA,TRBJ2-5,TRBD1,TRBV9
TGTGCCAGCAGCCAAGAAAGTCGCGGACGTTCCTTCGGCTACACCTTC,CASSQESRGRSFGYTF,NA,TRBJ1-2,NA,TRBV3-1
TGTGCCAGCAGTTACTTGATGGGAGGAGCTCACTCCTACGAGCAGTACTTC,CASSYLMGGAHSYEQYF,NA,TRBJ2-7,NA,TRBV6-2/TRBV6-3
TGTGCCAGCACCAAAACGACAGGTTCTCAAGAGACCCAGTACTTC,CASTKTTGSQETQYF,few,TRBJ2-5,NA,TRBV7-2
TGTGCCAGCAGCTTTGGGGGGGGGGCCGCAGATACGCAGTATTTT,CASSFGGGAADTQYF,NA,TRBJ2-3,NA,TRBV7-3
TGTGCCACCAGCAGAGATATCGTTCGGGGGCCAACTAATGAAAAACTGTTTTTT,CATSRDIVRGPTNEKLFF,NA,TRBJ1-4,NA,TRBV15
TGCAGCGTTGGCGTCCTAGCCAAAAACATTCAGTACTTC,CSVGVLAKNIQYF,NA,TRBJ2-4,NA,TRBV29-1
TGTGCCAGCAGCGAGGGTTGGGGGCTGGGTGGCTACACCTTC,CASSEGWGLGGYTF,NA,TRBJ1-2,NA,TRBV5-6
TGTGCCATCAGTGAGTGGCGGGAGATCACAGATACGCAGTATTTT,CAISEWREITDTQYF,once,TRBJ2-3,TRBD2,TRBV10-3
TGCAGTGCTAGAGACCACGGGGGGGAGGAGACCCAGTACTTC,CSARDHGGEETQYF,few,TRBJ2-5,TRBD2,TRBV20-1
TGTGCCAGCACCTTCCAAGGGGCGGATACCGGTGAAGAGACCCAGTACTTC,CASTFQGADTGEETQYF,NA,TRBJ2-5,NA,TRBV12-3/TRBV12-4
TGTGCCAGCAGTTACGGACAGCCCACTAACTATGGCTACACCTTC,CASSYGQPTNYGYTF,few,TRBJ1-2,NA,TRBV6-6
TGCAGTGCTTCTCTGACAGCCTCTGGGGCCAACGTCCTGACTTTC,CSASLTASGANVLTF,NA,TRBJ2-6,NA,TRBV20-1
TGTGCCAGCAGTTTCGACAGGGGGCCGAGTCAGCCCCAGCATTTT,CASSFDRGPSQPQHF,NA,TRBJ1-5,TRBD1,TRBV2
TGCAGTGCTAGAGGAAGGAGCGTCTCAGGCGAAAAACTGTTTTTT,CSARGRSVSGEKLFF,NA,TRBJ1-4,NA,TRBV20-1
TGTGCCGATGACAGGGGAGTGTTCCGGGGGACCGACACAGATACGCAGTATTTT,CADDRGVFRGTDTDTQYF,NA,TRBJ2-3,TRBD1,TRBV11-2
TGTGCCAGCTTAATGGGTTCACGCACAGATACGCAGTATTTT,CASLMGSRTDTQYF,few,TRBJ2-3,NA,TRBV5-5
TGCGCCAGCAGGGGGGCCGACAGGGGGGCTGGTGATGAGCAGTTCTTC,CASRGADRGAGDEQFF,few,TRBJ2-1,TRBD1,TRBV5-1
TGTGCCACCAGCAGAGCGGGACAGGGACCAGATACGCAGTATTTT,CATSRAGQGPDTQYF,NA,TRBJ2-3,TRBD1,TRBV15
TGTGCCAGCATTTCAGACCAGGGGGGCAATACGCAGTATTTT,CASISDQGGNTQYF,few,TRBJ2-3,NA,TRBV6-6
TGTGCCAGCAGTCCCTTCGGGAGGGGCGGTCAGCCCCAGCATTTT,CASSPFGRGGQPQHF,NA,TRBJ1-5,NA,TRBV28
TGTGCCAGCAGCCGAGGGGACGAGGAGACCCAGTACTTC,CASSRGDEETQYF,NA,TRBJ2-5,NA,TRBV7-3
TGCAGCGTCCGACTGGTTCTGGCCAAAAACATTCAGTACTTC,CSVRLVLAKNIQYF,NA,TRBJ2-4,NA,TRBV29-1
TGTGCCAGCAGTTACTCGATGGTTAGCGGGGTTGAGCAGTTCTTC,CASSYSMVSGVEQFF,NA,TRBJ2-1,TRBD2,TRBV6-2/TRBV6-3
TGCAGCGTTGTAAGTGCAACTAATGAAAAACTGTTTTTT,CSVVSATNEKLFF,NA,TRBJ1-4,NA,TRBV29-1
TGCAGCGTTGAGGACATACAGGGGGAGACCCAGTACTTC,CSVEDIQGETQYF,NA,TRBJ2-5,TRBD1,TRBV29-1
TGTGCCAGCAGAACCCCCCCTCAAGAGACCCAGTACTTC,CASRTPPQETQYF,NA,TRBJ2-5,NA,TRBV28
TGTGCCAGCAGCTTGGAGTTGCGGGTTACCGGAGACTATGGCTACACCTTC,CASSLELRVTGDYGYTF,NA,TRBJ1-2,NA,TRBV5-4
TGTGCCAGCAGGCCTGTAATAGCGGGGGAAGAGGAGACCCAGTACTTC,CASRPVIAGEEETQYF,NA,TRBJ2-5,TRBD2,TRBV6-1
TGCAGCGTAATCGGACAGGGCTACGAGCAGTACTTC,CSVIGQGYEQYF,NA,TRBJ2-7,TRBD1,TRBV29-1
TGTGCCAGCAGTCGGACGGCCGGGTCCTACGGCTACACCTTC,CASSRTAGSYGYTF,few,TRBJ1-2,NA,TRBV6-2/TRBV6-3
TGTGCCAGCAGCTTACTGCAGGGGGCGAACATTCAGTACTTC,CASSLLQGANIQYF,NA,TRBJ2-4,TRBD1,TRBV7-2
TGTGCCATCAGTGAGTCGGGACAGTCGGGCGAGCAGTACTTC,CAISESGQSGEQYF,NA,TRBJ2-7,TRBD1,TRBV10-3
TGTGCCAGCAGGAACCAGGGGGGCAATCAGCCCCAGCATTTT,CASRNQGGNQPQHF,NA,TRBJ1-5,TRBD1,TRBV4-2
TGCAGTGCTAGAGGGGGGGAGGGCCTGACTGAGCAGTTCTTC,CSARGGEGLTEQFF,once,TRBJ2-1,TRBD2,TRBV20-1
TGCGCCAGCAGCTTGGATCCTTCTGACACAGAGACGCAGTATTTT,CASSLDPSDTETQYF,once,TRBJ2-3,NA,TRBV5-1
TGTGCCAGCGGCGGACGCTCTGGGGCCAACGTCCTGACTTTC,CASGGRSGANVLTF,NA,TRBJ2-6,NA,TRBV9
TGTGCCAGCAGCCCGAGGACCGCCTACACTGAAGCTTTCTTT,CASSPRTAYTEAFF,NA,TRBJ1-1,NA,TRBV7-2